This T cell receptor beta chain was identified in a study of T-cell reconstitution after alpha-beta-depleted transplantation in children. Regarding the study as a whole: Several hundred expanded graft clones reportedly supplied alpha-beta T cells about two months after transplant. The authors attributed T-cell counts and diversity one year after transplant mostly to newly produced T cells. The study traced high day-60 TCRbeta diversity in some patients to surviving recipient T cells and thymic progenitors.

The CDR3 totals 15 residues. V was trimmed by 1 base and J by 1 base, leaving 10 bases between them. This clonotype was recorded many times. No antigen is known for it. During its preparation, the TCRbeta library received unique molecular identifiers. One entry per CDR3 protein results from TCRdb running MiXCR on the PCR reads. The table includes around 700,000 distinct CDR3 sequences, around 12% detected once. The sequencing here drew on PBMCs, taken before TCRalphabeta/CD19-depleted stem cell transplant. V gene TRBV12-3 or TRBV12-4 combines with J gene TRBJ1-2; D not certain. The receptor was derived from a girl aged 2 to 10 with congenital amegakaryocytic thrombocytopenia, due to receive a stem cell transplant. CDR3 protein: CASSLVDTYNYGYTF. DNA of the CDR3: TGTGCCAGCAGTTTAGTTGACACCTATAACTATGGCTACACCTTC.